This is a list of T cell receptor beta chains from one sample in a study of OX40 agonist ivuxolimab in advanced cancers. Some clones are missing from TCRdb's copy, which holds only in-frame ones; the method was immunoSEQ multiplex PCR. The sample shows about 73,000 clones, approximately 90% of them seen only once. Source: CD4+ or CD8+ T cells sorted from blood, taken in a trial of the OX40 agonist ivuxolimab. The receptors stem from an adult with an advanced solid tumor such as melanoma, head and neck, liver or kidney cancer. Both conserved end residues are part of each CDR3. Each record gives: CDR3 DNA, CDR3 protein, J gene, D gene, V gene, clone size. D genes are given only for firm matches. Size is omitted from some rows. Given values are once, few, many or a class for expanded clones.

CDR3 DNA: TGTGCCAGCAGCGTACAACTAGGAGCAGATACGCAGTATTTT; CDR3 protein: CASSVQLGADTQYF; J gene: TRBJ2-3; D gene: -; V gene: TRBV9; clone size: -
CDR3 DNA: TGTGCCAGCAGCCAAGGCTTAGACGAGCAGTACTTC; CDR3 protein: CASSQGLDEQYF; J gene: TRBJ2-7; D gene: -; V gene: TRBV4-2; clone size: -
CDR3 DNA: TGTGCCAGCAGCTTATCTAGAGGGAGCACTGAAGCTTTCTTT; CDR3 protein: CASSLSRGSTEAFF; J gene: TRBJ1-1; D gene: -; V gene: TRBV7-3; clone size: -
CDR3 DNA: TGTGCCAGCAGCGCCGGGACTAGCGGGTTTTCAGATACGCAGTATTTT; CDR3 protein: CASSAGTSGFSDTQYF; J gene: TRBJ2-3; D gene: TRBD2; V gene: TRBV9; clone size: -
CDR3 DNA: TGTGCCAGCAGTTTCGTACAAGGCATTCAGTACTTC; CDR3 protein: CASSFVQGIQYF; J gene: TRBJ2-4; D gene: -; V gene: TRBV27; clone size: -
CDR3 DNA: TGTGCCAGCAGTTACGGGCAAGAGACCCAGTACTTC; CDR3 protein: CASSYGQETQYF; J gene: TRBJ2-5; D gene: -; V gene: TRBV6-5; clone size: -
CDR3 DNA: TGTGCCAGCAGCACCGAGCGGGGTAGCTCCTACAATGAGCAGTTCTTC; CDR3 protein: CASSTERGSSYNEQFF; J gene: TRBJ2-1; D gene: TRBD2; V gene: TRBV5-6; clone size: -
CDR3 DNA: TGTGCCAGCAGTACCCCGGGACTAGCGAAAGAGACCCAGTACTTC; CDR3 protein: CASSTPGLAKETQYF; J gene: TRBJ2-5; D gene: TRBD2; V gene: TRBV6-6; clone size: -
CDR3 DNA: TGTGCCATCAGTGTAGGTGGAATGGCTGCTGGGCAGTACTTC; CDR3 protein: CAISVGGMAAGQYF; J gene: TRBJ2-7; D gene: -; V gene: TRBV10-3; clone size: -
CDR3 DNA: TGTGCCAGCAGTCCACCTTGGACAGGGCCTGCTTTCTTT; CDR3 protein: CASSPPWTGPAFF; J gene: TRBJ1-1; D gene: TRBD1; V gene: TRBV6-5; clone size: -
CDR3 DNA: TGTGCCAGCTCACCACAGACAGGGGCCACTGAGCAGTTCTTC; CDR3 protein: CASSPQTGATEQFF; J gene: TRBJ2-1; D gene: TRBD1; V gene: TRBV18; clone size: -
CDR3 DNA: TGTGCCAGCAGTCAACCGGGACTAGCGGGAGGCCGGGTTTTTTTC; CDR3 protein: CASSQPGLAGGRVFF; J gene: TRBJ2-7; D gene: TRBD2; V gene: TRBV28; clone size: -
CDR3 DNA: TGTGCCAGTAGTCCACCCTTGACGACCCTAGGAGAGACCCAGTACTTC; CDR3 protein: CASSPPLTTLGETQYF; J gene: TRBJ2-5; D gene: -; V gene: TRBV19; clone size: -
CDR3 DNA: TGTGCCAGCAGCTTAGGATGGCAAGAGACCCAGTACTTC; CDR3 protein: CASSLGWQETQYF; J gene: TRBJ2-5; D gene: -; V gene: TRBV7-2; clone size: -
CDR3 DNA: TGTGCCAGTAGTCTTTCCGGGACTAGCGGGACCTACAATGAGCAGTTCTTC; CDR3 protein: CASSLSGTSGTYNEQFF; J gene: TRBJ2-1; D gene: TRBD2; V gene: TRBV19; clone size: -
CDR3 DNA: TGTGCTAGTGCCCGGGAACTAGCGGGAGGGGAGACCCAGTACTTC; CDR3 protein: CASARELAGGETQYF; J gene: TRBJ2-5; D gene: TRBD2; V gene: TRBV12-5; clone size: -
CDR3 DNA: TGTGCCAGCAGCCGGACAGGCCTTATCAAACCCTACGAGCAGTACTTC; CDR3 protein: CASSRTGLIKPYEQYF; J gene: TRBJ2-7; D gene: TRBD1; V gene: TRBV5-4; clone size: -
CDR3 DNA: TGCGCCAGCAGCTTACCGGAGCCCTACGAGCAGTACTTC; CDR3 protein: CASSLPEPYEQYF; J gene: TRBJ2-7; D gene: -; V gene: TRBV5-1; clone size: -
CDR3 DNA: TGTGCCAGCAGCCGGTCCTTGGCGGGAGGAGGGGGCGAGCAGTACTTC; CDR3 protein: CASSRSLAGGGGEQYF; J gene: TRBJ2-7; D gene: TRBD2; V gene: TRBV4-2; clone size: -
CDR3 DNA: TGTGCCTGGAGGATAGGGCAGGGAAGGACCGGGGAGCTGTTTTTT; CDR3 protein: CAWRIGQGRTGELFF; J gene: TRBJ2-2; D gene: -; V gene: TRBV30; clone size: -
CDR3 DNA: TGTGCCAGAAGCCACCCCGGGACGAAGGCCCGCACAGATACGCAGTATTTT; CDR3 protein: CARSHPGTKARTDTQYF; J gene: TRBJ2-3; D gene: -; V gene: TRBV5-3; clone size: -
CDR3 DNA: TGTGCCAGCACCTGGGGGGGGCGTGGCGATGGCTACACCTTC; CDR3 protein: CASTWGGRGDGYTF; J gene: TRBJ1-2; D gene: -; V gene: TRBV5-4; clone size: once